A single sample is the source of the 21 T cell receptor beta chains below, sequenced in a study of blood T cells in healthy people across ages (dated by TCRdb to 2013 to 2016). The library was built by means of 5' RACE. Reads for this sample came from an Illumina HiSeq 2500. The second PCR ran for about 7 to 11 cycles and used a J-beta primer mix along with a sample-barcoded 5' primer. TCRdb cleaned the public reads at Q25 with fastp, built clones with MiXCR and kept in-frame beta chains. Duplicate CDR3 protein sequences are folded into a single record with the most common DNA and genes. The sample has roughly 1,100,000 distinct CDR3 sequences on record, about 23% of them singletons. The top ten clones comprise approximately 0.79% of the sample. This sample also appeared in a second study, on T cells of mothers and their children.

Sequenced material: blood. These TCRs come from a girl aged 2 to 10 in good health.

This clonotype came up a few times. This chain links TRBV4-3 with TRBJ2-5; TRBD2 matches 12 bases. The J call may be faulty, since TRBJ2-1 better matches the DNA end. This CDR3 contains 17 residues. Germline CDR1 and CDR2: LGHNA and YSLEER. CDR3 amino acids: CASSSYFTSGGSDEQFF. CDR3 DNA: TGCGCCAGCAGCTCGTACTTTACTAGCGGGGGGTCCGATGAGCAGTTCTTC.

This clonotype has at least ten counts. The V gene is TRBV4-2, the J gene TRBJ2-1; D call uncertain. Gene TRBJ2-7 matches the end of the DNA better, so the J call may be wrong. The CDR3 consists of 15 residues. Looked up from germline, CDR1 is LGHNA and CDR2 is YNFKEQ. The CDR3, as DNA: TGTGCCAGCAGCCTAAGGTCCCTTAGCTCCTACGAGCAGTACTTC. Protein product: CASSLRSLSSYEQYF.

This clonotype was seen a handful of times. This is likely a read error, given that the CDR3 carries no conserved phenylalanine or tryptophan at its end. J is TRBJ1-1 and V is TRBV5-1; D gene uncertain. Trimming stripped 2 bases from V and 4 bases from J, with 12 bases between. CDR1 is SGHRS, CDR2 YFSETQ, per germline. The CDR3 consists of 14 residues. The CDR3, as DNA: TGCGCCAGCAGCTTAAGGGCCATGGGCACTGAAGCTTTCCTT. Protein product: CASSLRAMGTEAFL.

The chain has TRBV9 and TRBJ2-1; 8 bases are a match to TRBD2. This CDR3 contains 14 residues. With V trimmed by 4 bases and J by 8 bases, 8 bases remained unmatched. Per the germline V gene, CDR1 is SGDLS and CDR2 is YYNGEE. CDR3 DNA: TGTGCCAGCAGCCGCGGTTACGGGGGGGATGAGCAGTTCTTC. Its translation: CASSRGYGGDEQFF.

The V call is TRBV11-2, the J call TRBJ2-1; TRBD2 matches at 8 bases. Germline V gene data show CDR1 as SGHAT and CDR2 as FQNNGV. V lost 1 base to trimming and J lost 7 bases; unmatched junction nucleotides: 9. The CDR3 length is 16 residues. In DNA form, the CDR3 reads TGTGCCAGCAGCTTAGTGGGAGCGGGAGAGAGGAATGAGCAGTTCTTC. Protein product: CASSLVGAGERNEQFF.

This clonotype was detected a few times. The chain combines TRBV5-1 with TRBJ2-5; 9 bases agree with TRBD1. CDR1 and CDR2 from the germline V gene are SGHRS and YFSETQ. J gave up 7 bases and V 3 bases, and 10 bases lay outside the gene matches. This CDR3 has 15 residues. The CDR3 sequence is CASSSRTGVPGTQYF. CDR3 in DNA: TGCGCCAGCAGCTCCCGGACAGGGGTCCCCGGGACCCAGTACTTC.

As regards this clonotype: One end of the junction varies from germline; a read error may be responsible. The chain combines TRBV27 with TRBJ2-5, with 8 bases identical to TRBD1. Germline CDR1 and CDR2: MNHEY and SMNVEV (reference sequence). The CDR3 loop spans 15 amino acids. Written as DNA, the CDR3 is TGTGCCAACAGTCTTCAGGGGGCCCCTAAAGAGACCCAGTACTTC. Protein product: CANSLQGAPKETQYF.

V gene TRBV14 combines with J gene TRBJ2-5, with 8 bases fitting TRBD1. This CDR3 region has 17 residues. J lost 11 bases, V lost 4 bases, and 21 bases had no gene match. Germline V gene sequence: CDR1 SGHDN, CDR2 FVKESK. The CDR3 loop reads CASSRTGSAALLDEQYF. CDR3 bases: TGTGCCAGCAGCCGGACAGGGTCGGCGGCTCTCTTGGATGAGCAGTACTTC.

The rearrangement links TRBV3-1 to TRBJ2-1; D perhaps matches TRBD2 (6 bases). The better agreement between TRBJ2-7 and the DNA end casts doubt on the J call. The CDR3 spans 16 residues. The germline V gene has CDR1 LGHDT and CDR2 YNNKEL (reference sequence). The chain's CDR3 is CASSQGRLGFSYEQYF. CDR3 nucleotides: TGTGCCAGCAGCCAAGGGAGACTAGGGTTTTCCTACGAGCAGTACTTC.

The chain links TRBV7-3 to TRBJ2-1, with no clear D. V was trimmed by 5 bases and J by 10 bases, leaving 12 bases between them. The CDR3 totals 12 residues. Germline V CDR1 and CDR2: SGHTA, FQGTGA. The CDR3 coding sequence is TGTGCCAGCAGCCCGAACCGGAGAGAGCAGTTCTTC. It yields the protein CASSPNRREQFF.

V gene TRBV20-1 combines with J gene TRBJ2-1; D gene unclear. The CDR3 runs to 10 residues. Per germline, CDR1 DFQATT and CDR2 SNEGSKA (reference sequence). Trimming took 4 bases from V and 10 from J, leaving 8 bases between them. CDR3 sequence: CSATHSEQFF. The CDR3 nucleotides read TGCAGTGCTACGCACAGCGAGCAGTTCTTC.

This clonotype has a handful of counts. The chain links TRBV29-1 to TRBJ2-5; 7 nucleotides match TRBD2. V was clipped by 1 base and J by 7 bases; unmatched bases: 3. The CDR3 has 12 amino acids. Germline V CDR1 and CDR2: SQVTM, ANQGSEA. The CDR3 DNA reads as TGCAGCGTTGAAGGCGGGGGAGGGACCCAGTACTTC. Protein sequence: CSVEGGGGTQYF.

This clonotype was found many times. The chain recombines TRBV27 with TRBJ1-5, with no clear D. Trimming took off 5 bases at V and 0 bases at J, with 5 bases between the two ends. CDR1 MNHEY and CDR2 SMNVEV come from the germline V gene (reference sequence). The CDR3 has 13 residues. CDR3 nucleotides: TGTGCCAGCAGTCCTTATAGCAATCAGCCCCAGCATTTT. This codes for CASSPYSNQPQHF.

This clonotype was detected only a few times. The gene calls are TRBV28 and TRBJ2-2; D is uncertain. Trimming stripped 3 bases from V and 1 base from J, with 9 bases between. Germline V gene sequence: CDR1 MDHEN, CDR2 SYDVKM. CDR3 size: 15 residues. The CDR3: CASSLVGLNTGELFF. The DNA of the CDR3 is TGTGCCAGCAGTTTGGTCGGTCTGAACACCGGGGAGCTGTTTTTT.

The table lists this clonotype with a few counts. The CDR3 DNA is TGTGCCGGCGACAGTCCTGCCAAAAACATTCAGTACTTC. Translated, it gives CAGDSPAKNIQYF. This chain uses TRBV12-3 or TRBV12-4 with TRBJ2-4; TRBD1 is a possible D gene (5 bases). The CDR3 sequence is 13 residues long. Trimming removed 11 bases at V and 1 base at J, with 12 bases between.

Concerning this clonotype itself: A read error may explain this, as a much larger clone is one base away. The chain couples TRBV21-1 to TRBJ1-4. TRBV21-1 is given as a pseudogene. The CDR3 spans 17 residues. The CDR3 DNA sequence: TGTGCCAGCAGCAAAGCAAGGCCCGATGGGGCTAATGAAAAACTGTTTTTT. It codes for CASSKARPDGANEKLFF.

The V and J genes are TRBV7-2 and TRBJ2-5, with D tentatively TRBD2 (5 bases). V lost 5 bases and J 5 bases, leaving 18 bases between the germline ends. Germline V gene data show CDR1 as SGHTA and CDR2 as FQGNSA. There are 15 residues in the CDR3. Written as DNA, the CDR3 is TGTGCCAGCAGCCTACTTATCGGGGTTGGGGAGACCCAGTACTTC. The encoded protein is CASSLLIGVGETQYF.

There are a few counts of this clonotype. The chain employs TRBV6-6 and TRBJ2-2; D tentatively reads TRBD1 or TRBD2 (5 bases each). This CDR3 has 14 residues. Trimming cost V 0 bases and J 7 bases, with 9 bases left between them. Germline V gene lookup returns CDR1 MNHNY and CDR2 SVGAGI (reference sequence). The CDR3 region has the DNA TGTGCCAGCAGTTACTCGAGGGGAAACGGGGAGCTGTTTTTT. It is translated as CASSYSRGNGELFF.

This clonotype has a count of ten or more. The rearrangement uses TRBV7-3 and TRBJ2-5; tentatively, D is TRBD1 (6 bases). Trimming removed 5 bases from V and 2 bases from J, with 12 bases in between. The CDR3 totals 14 residues. Germline values: CDR1 SGHTA, CDR2 FQGTGA. The CDR3 region has the DNA TGTGCCAGCAGCGGGGTCGGACAGCAAGAGACCCAGTACTTC. Translated, it gives CASSGVGQQETQYF.

The V and J genes are TRBV25-1 and TRBJ1-2; perhaps TRBD1 as D (6 bases). Germline V gene sequence: CDR1 MGHDK, CDR2 SYGVNS. The CDR3 extends over 12 amino acids. The V gene lost 9 bases and the J gene lost 4 bases, with 12 bases spanning the gap. The chain's CDR3 is CASRGGTYGYTF. CDR3 nucleotide sequence: TGTGCCAGTAGGGGGGGAACCTATGGCTACACCTTC.

The V gene is TRBV12-3 or TRBV12-4, the J gene TRBJ1-6; a possible D gene is TRBD1 (6 bases). V gave up 7 bases and J gave up 10 bases, with 17 bases separating them. The length of the CDR3 is 14 residues. The DNA of the CDR3 is TGTGCCAGCAAACCCGGTCAGGGGAAGTCACCCCTCCACTTT. It yields the protein CASKPGQGKSPLHF.